These 20 T cell receptor beta chains were sequenced from one sample in a study of CD8+ T cells in alopecia areata. Treatment defined: oral pan-JAK inhibitor, 5-10 mg twice daily. Extraction of RNA preceded its reverse transcription into cDNA, which served as the sequencing template. TCRdb keeps only in-frame clones here, not all; method: immunoSEQ multiplex PCR. The profile covers more than 150,000 clones, with around 58% appearing a single time and around 12% taken by the ten largest. The sample was CD8+ T cells sorted from blood, taken at week 24, from a patient treated with tofacitinib. These receptors all stem from a human donor with alopecia areata.

The genes are TRBV13 and TRBJ1-2, with 9 positions matching TRBD1. The CDR3 runs 11 residues. Losses at the gene ends were 8 bases for V and 7 bases for J; bases not matched to a gene: 2. The V gene's germline CDR1 is PRHDT and CDR2 FYEKMQ (reference sequence). The CDR3 region is CASGDRAGYTF. The CDR3 DNA is TGTGCCAGCGGGGACAGGGCTGGCTACACCTTC.

The gene calls are TRBV9 and TRBJ2-3; D not certain. V lost 4 bases and J lost 6, with 12 bases in between. Germline CDR1 reads SGDLS; CDR2 reads YYNGEE. The CDR3 is 13 amino acids. The CDR3 reads CASSPPPVDTQYF. The CDR3 nucleotides read TGTGCCAGCAGCCCCCCGCCGGTTGATACGCAGTATTTT.

The chain has TRBV7-9 and TRBJ2-7; 8 bases map to TRBD1. Trimming took 1 base from V and 5 from J; bases not matched to a gene: 16. This CDR3 region has 18 residues. CDR1 and CDR2 from the germline V gene are SEHNR and FQNEAQ (reference sequence). CDR3 nucleotides: TGTGCCAGCAGCTTAGACGAGTGGAGTGAGGACAGGGACCACGAGCAGTACTTC. This gives the protein CASSLDEWSEDRDHEQYF.

In its sample, this clone was seen a few times. V gene TRBV4-1 combines with J gene TRBJ2-3; 9 nucleotides agree with TRBD2. The CDR3 is made up of 17 amino acids. The V gene's germline CDR1 is MGHRA and CDR2 YSYEKL. The ends lost 1 base at V and 2 bases at J; junction bases unmatched: 7. The CDR3, as DNA: TGCGCCAGCAGCCAAGTGGGTAGCGGGGGAGCCACAGATACGCAGTATTTT. Translation gives CASSQVGSGGATDTQYF.

The chain joins TRBV9 to TRBJ2-2; no reliable D call. This CDR3 has 16 residues. Germline-derived CDR1 and CDR2 are SGDLS and YYNGEE. V lost 0 bases and J lost 6, with 15 bases in between. CDR3 DNA: TGTGCCAGCAGCGTAGTCTCACAGATACTGGCCGGGGAGCTGTTTTTT. The encoded protein is CASSVVSQILAGELFF.

The gene calls are TRBV5-6 and TRBJ2-2, with 7 bases aligning to TRBD2. CDR1 SGHDT and CDR2 YYEEEE come from the germline V gene. The CDR3 is made up of 14 amino acids. Trimming at V came to 6 bases and at J to 7 bases, leaving 9 bases not matched to a gene. CDR3 nucleotides: TGTGCCAGCAACCAGCGGGGCCTAGGCGGGGAGCTGTTTTTT. It yields the protein CASNQRGLGGELFF.

This chain joins TRBV9 and TRBJ2-1; no clear D gene. CDR3 length equals 15 residues. Germline assignment: CDR1 SGDLS and CDR2 YYNGEE. V dropped 2 bases and J dropped 5 bases, with 14 bases sitting between them. Here the CDR3 DNA reads TGTGCCAGCAGCGTCTCCTCCGCCCCTAACAATGAGCAGTTCTTC. Amino acid sequence: CASSVSSAPNNEQFF.

This chain connects TRBV4-1 to TRBJ2-3; the D gene could be TRBD1 or TRBD2 (5 bases each). The germline CDR1 and CDR2 sequences are MGHRA and YSYEKL. This CDR3 contains 14 residues. Between the trimmed V and J ends, which lost 6 bases and 5 bases, there was a span of 15 bases. This chain's CDR3 is CASRTRVRGDTQYF. For the CDR3, the DNA is TGCGCCAGCAGGACGAGGGTAAGGGGAGATACGCAGTATTTT.

This clone was seen a handful of times. The chain couples TRBV29-1 to TRBJ2-1; D unresolved. The CDR3 loop spans 10 amino acids. V shed 0 bases and J shed 12 bases, with 6 bases lying between them. The V gene's germline CDR1 is SQVTM and CDR2 ANQGSEA. The CDR3 loop is CSVEDLRQFF. The CDR3 coding sequence is TGCAGCGTTGAAGATCTTAGGCAGTTCTTC.

V usage is TRBV9 and J usage is TRBJ1-1; D possibly corresponds to TRBD1 (6 bases). The germline gives CDR1 SGDLS, CDR2 YYNGEE. Trimming stripped 3 bases from V and 5 bases from J, with 8 bases between. The CDR3 is 12 residues long. The CDR3 loop reads CASSATGTEAFF. DNA of the CDR3: TGTGCCAGCAGCGCCACAGGGACTGAAGCTTTCTTT.

This clone was picked up one time. This sequence joins TRBV27 and TRBJ2-7, with 7 bases lining up with TRBD1. This CDR3 comprises 14 residues. Germline V gene data show CDR1 as MNHEY and CDR2 as SMNVEV (reference sequence). V lost 3 bases, J lost 0 bases, and 2 bases stayed unmatched. The CDR3 spells CASSFGTDSYEQYF. The CDR3 nucleotides read TGTGCCAGCAGTTTCGGGACAGACTCCTACGAGCAGTACTTC.

V usage is TRBV5-6 and J usage is TRBJ1-2, with unresolved D. The ends were cut back, 0 bases at V and 4 bases at J, with 7 bases in the middle. The CDR3 covers 13 residues. CDR1 and CDR2 (germline): SGHDT, YYEEEE. CDR3 protein: CASSLGQFYGYTF. In DNA, the CDR3 is TGTGCCAGCAGCTTGGGACAATTCTATGGCTACACCTTC.

The rearrangement links TRBV7-9 to TRBJ2-5, with D unresolved. The CDR3 length is 13 residues. Germline CDR1 is SEHNR and CDR2 is FQNEAQ (reference sequence). V was clipped by 5 bases and J by 1 base, with 8 bases between them. CDR3 in DNA: TGTGCCAGCAGCCCCCACAGCCAAGAGACCCAGTACTTC. Its protein product is CASSPHSQETQYF.

The chain employs TRBV4-1 and TRBJ2-3; D is unresolved. Trimming shortened V by 4 bases and J by 4 bases, and 6 bases separated the two germline ends. The CDR3 length is 12 residues. Germline loops: CDR1 MGHRA, CDR2 YSYEKL. The CDR3 DNA reads TGCGCCAGCAGCCCTAGGGCAGATACGCAGTATTTT. Translation gives CASSPRADTQYF.

The rearrangement joins TRBV30 to TRBJ1-1; D gene unclear. Trimming took 1 base from V and 3 from J, leaving 9 bases between them. Per the germline V gene, CDR1 is GTSNPN and CDR2 is SVGIG (reference sequence). The CDR3 has 13 amino acids. The CDR3 reads CAWSADGHTEAFF. For the CDR3, the DNA is TGTGCCTGGAGTGCGGACGGGCACACTGAAGCTTTCTTT.

There are a few counts of this clone. The genes are TRBV29-1 and TRBJ2-5, with D possibly TRBD2 on 5 matching bases. The J call could be wrong; TRBJ2-7 is a better fit for the DNA end. Per the germline V gene, CDR1 is SQVTM and CDR2 is ANQGSEA. The CDR3 runs to 11 residues. The CDR3 DNA reads TGCAGCGCCGGGGTCCCTTCCGAGCAGTACTTC. As protein: CSAGVPSEQYF.

The genes are TRBV15 and TRBJ2-3; TRBD1 or TRBD2 may be the D gene (5 bases each). CDR1 is LNHNV and CDR2 is YYDKDF in the germline V gene (reference sequence). The CDR3 length is 12 residues. V lost 4 bases and J 8 bases, leaving 10 bases between the germline ends. The CDR3 nucleotides read TGTGCCACCAGCATGGATGGGGGTACGCAGTATTTT. Its translation is CATSMDGGTQYF. Complete variable domain (other parts from reference TRBV15 and TRBJ2-3): DAMVIQNPRYQVTQFGKPVTLSCSQTLNHNVMYWYQQKSSQAPKLLFHYYDKDFNNEADTPDNFQSRRPNTSFCFLDIRSPGLGDTAMYLCATSMDGGTQYFGPGTRLTVL.

This clone was seen a few times. The V and J genes are TRBV29-1 and TRBJ1-4, with D maybe TRBD1 (5 bases). Trimming cost V 4 bases and J 7 bases, with 7 bases left between them. CDR1 is SQVTM and CDR2 is ANQGSEA in the germline V gene. This CDR3 has 11 residues. The CDR3, as DNA: TGCAGCGTTGCGGGGGGTGAAAAACTGTTTTTT. This codes for CSVAGGEKLFF.

The chain employs TRBV2 and TRBJ2-5; D may be TRBD1 or TRBD2 (5 bases each). Germline values: CDR1 SNHLY, CDR2 FYNNEI. Trimming removed 10 bases at V and 0 bases at J, with 12 bases between. There are 13 residues in the CDR3. This chain's CDR3 is CATWDAHQETQYF. For the CDR3, the DNA is TGTGCCACCTGGGACGCCCACCAAGAGACCCAGTACTTC.

The chain couples TRBV7-9 to TRBJ1-2, with D possibly TRBD1 on 6 matching bases. The germline V and J ends were trimmed by 0 bases and 10 bases, with 12 bases remaining between them. Germline CDR1 reads SEHNR; CDR2 reads FQNEAQ (reference sequence). The CDR3 runs to 13 residues. The CDR3 sequence is CASSLANRDDYTF. CDR3 nucleotides: TGTGCCAGCAGCTTAGCGAACAGGGATGACTACACCTTC.